This T cell receptor (beta chain) was profiled in a study of blood T cell repertoires in COVID-19. Across the study: Samples of COVID-19 (acute and convalescent) were obtained from the United States, Italy and Spain. From T cells, B-cell-depleted T cells, or PBMCs came the material, which was cDNA or gDNA.

Original methodology: Estimates of nucleated cell counts were drawn from the amplification of reference gene primers. Method: immunoSEQ multiplex PCR; TCRdb's copy keeps in-frame clones and lacks some. V, J and clone size are those of that table, while D and trimming were read from the DNA. The sample contains approximately 140,000 clones, approximately 86% of which appear only once. The germline CDR1 and CDR2 sequences are LNHDA and SQIVND (reference sequence). The trim removed 9 bases at V and 0 bases at J, leaving 4 bases unmatched. CDR3 length: 13 amino acids. This clonotype was sampled from a woman in her sixties with acute or convalescent COVID-19. The sequenced sample consisted of peripheral blood. The gene calls are TRBV19 and TRBJ1-1, with 7 bases fitting TRBD1. The CDR3 bases are TGTGCCAGCCTGACAGGGATGAACACTGAAGCTTTCTTT. It encodes CASLTGMNTEAFF. The full variable domain, rest sourced from reference TRBV19 and TRBJ1-1, is DGGITQSPKYLFRKEGQNVTLSCEQNLNHDAMYWYRQDPGQGLRLIYYSQIVNDFQKGDIAEGYSVSREKKESFPLTVTSAQKNPTAFYLCASLTGMNTEAFFGQGTRLTVV.